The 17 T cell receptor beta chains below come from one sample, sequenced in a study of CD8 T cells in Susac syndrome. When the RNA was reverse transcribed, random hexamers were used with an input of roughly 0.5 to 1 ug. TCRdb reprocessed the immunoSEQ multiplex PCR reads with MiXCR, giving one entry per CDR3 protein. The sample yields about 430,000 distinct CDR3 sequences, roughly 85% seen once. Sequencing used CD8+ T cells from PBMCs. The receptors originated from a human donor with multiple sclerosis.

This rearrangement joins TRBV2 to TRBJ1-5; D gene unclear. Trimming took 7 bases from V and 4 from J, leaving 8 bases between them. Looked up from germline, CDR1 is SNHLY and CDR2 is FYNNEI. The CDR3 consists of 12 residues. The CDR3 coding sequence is TGTGCCAGCAACGTGCCGAATCAGCCCCAGCATTTT. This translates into CASNVPNQPQHF. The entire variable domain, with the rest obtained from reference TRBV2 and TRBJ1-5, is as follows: EPEVTQTPSHQVTQMGQEVILRCVPISNHLYFYWYRQILGQKVEFLVSFYNNEISEKSEIFDDQFSVERPDGSNFTLKIRSTKLEDSAMYFCASNVPNQPQHFGDGTRLSIL.

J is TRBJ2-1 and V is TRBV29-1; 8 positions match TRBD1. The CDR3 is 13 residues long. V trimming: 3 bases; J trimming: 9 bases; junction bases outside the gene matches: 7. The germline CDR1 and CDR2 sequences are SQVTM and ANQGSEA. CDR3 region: CSVEGQAGGEQFF. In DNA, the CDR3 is TGCAGCGTTGAGGGACAGGCCGGCGGTGAGCAGTTCTTC.

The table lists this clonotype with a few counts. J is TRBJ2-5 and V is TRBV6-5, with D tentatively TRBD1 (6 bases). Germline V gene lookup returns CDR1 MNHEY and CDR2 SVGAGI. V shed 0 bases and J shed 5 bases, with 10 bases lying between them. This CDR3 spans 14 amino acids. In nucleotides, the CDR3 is TGTGCCAGCAGTTACTCTGGGGGCGCTGAGACCCAGTACTTC. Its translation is CASSYSGGAETQYF.

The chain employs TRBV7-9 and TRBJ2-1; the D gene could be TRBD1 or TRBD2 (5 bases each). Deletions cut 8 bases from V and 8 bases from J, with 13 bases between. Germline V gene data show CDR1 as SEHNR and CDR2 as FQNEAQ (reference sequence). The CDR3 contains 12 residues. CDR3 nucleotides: TGTGCCAGCCGAGAGGGGATAGATGAGCAGTTCTTC. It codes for CASREGIDEQFF. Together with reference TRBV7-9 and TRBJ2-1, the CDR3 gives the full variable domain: DTGVSQNPRHKITKRGQNVTFRCDPISEHNRLYWYRQTLGQGPEFLTYFQNEAQLEKSRLLSDRFSAERPKGSFSTLEIQRTEQGDSAMYLCASREGIDEQFFGPGTRLTVL.

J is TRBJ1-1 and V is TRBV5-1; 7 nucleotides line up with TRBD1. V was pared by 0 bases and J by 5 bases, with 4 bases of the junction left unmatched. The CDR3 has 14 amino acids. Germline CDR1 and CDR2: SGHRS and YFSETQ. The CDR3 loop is CASSLADRATEAFF. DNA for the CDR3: TGCGCCAGCAGCTTGGCCGACAGGGCGACTGAAGCTTTCTTT.

As DNA, the CDR3 is TGCGCCAGCAGCCAAGAAAATGCAGGGGACGAAAAACTGTTTTTT. This translates into CASSQENAGDEKLFF. The chain carries TRBV4-1 and TRBJ1-4; D is perhaps TRBD1 (6 bases). The CDR3 is 15 residues long. Looked up from germline, CDR1 is MGHRA and CDR2 is YSYEKL. Deletions cut 0 bases from V and 8 bases from J, with 13 bases between.

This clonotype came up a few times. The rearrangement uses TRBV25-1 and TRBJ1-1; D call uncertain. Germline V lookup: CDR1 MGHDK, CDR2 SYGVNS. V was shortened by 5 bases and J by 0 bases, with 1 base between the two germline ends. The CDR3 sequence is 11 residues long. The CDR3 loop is CASSMNTEAFF. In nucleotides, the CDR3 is TGTGCCAGCAGTATGAACACTGAAGCTTTCTTT.

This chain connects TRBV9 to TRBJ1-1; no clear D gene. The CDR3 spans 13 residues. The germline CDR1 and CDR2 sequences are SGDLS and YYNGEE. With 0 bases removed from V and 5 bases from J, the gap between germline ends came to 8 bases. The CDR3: CASSVVTGTEAFF. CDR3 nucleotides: TGTGCCAGCAGCGTAGTAACCGGAACTGAAGCTTTCTTT.

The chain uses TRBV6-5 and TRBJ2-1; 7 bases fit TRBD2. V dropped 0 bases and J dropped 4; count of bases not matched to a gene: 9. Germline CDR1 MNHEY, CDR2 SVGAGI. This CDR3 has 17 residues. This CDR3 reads CASSYSNIAGLYNEQFF. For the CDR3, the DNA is TGTGCCAGCAGTTACTCGAATATAGCGGGCCTATACAATGAGCAGTTCTTC.

The CDR3 DNA sequence: TGTGCCAGCGGGGGGACAAGGGCGTTCTTC. This gives the protein CASGGTRAFF. The V gene is TRBV14, the J gene TRBJ2-1; either TRBD1 or TRBD2 may supply D (6 bases each). The CDR3 covers 10 residues. V was shortened by 8 bases and J by 15 bases, with 14 bases between the two germline ends. Germline CDR1 SGHDN, CDR2 FVKESK.

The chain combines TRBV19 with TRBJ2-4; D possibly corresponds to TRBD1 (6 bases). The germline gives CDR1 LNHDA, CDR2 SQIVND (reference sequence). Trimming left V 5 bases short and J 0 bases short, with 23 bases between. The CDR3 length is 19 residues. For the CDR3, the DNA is TGTGCCAGTAGTGAGGAGCCAGGGGTGTTTCGGATAGCCAAAAACATTCAGTACTTC. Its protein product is CASSEEPGVFRIAKNIQYF.

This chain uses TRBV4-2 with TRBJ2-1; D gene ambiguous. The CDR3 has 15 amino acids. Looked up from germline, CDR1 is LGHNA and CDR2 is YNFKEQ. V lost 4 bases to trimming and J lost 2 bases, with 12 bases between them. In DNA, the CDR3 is TGTGCCAGCAGCCGTCGCCAGGCTGCCTACAATGAGCAGTTCTTC. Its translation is CASSRRQAAYNEQFF.

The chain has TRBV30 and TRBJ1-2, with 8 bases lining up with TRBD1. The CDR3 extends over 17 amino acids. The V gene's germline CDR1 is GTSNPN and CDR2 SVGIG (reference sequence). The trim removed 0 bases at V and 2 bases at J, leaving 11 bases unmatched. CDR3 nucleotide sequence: TGTGCCTGGAGTGTACAAGACAGGGGTTTTGGCAACTATGGCTACACCTTC. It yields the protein CAWSVQDRGFGNYGYTF.

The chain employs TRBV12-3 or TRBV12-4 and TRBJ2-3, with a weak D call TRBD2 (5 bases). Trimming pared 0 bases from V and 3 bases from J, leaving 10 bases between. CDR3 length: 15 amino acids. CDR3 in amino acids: CASSLADWSTDTQYF. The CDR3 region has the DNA TGTGCCAGCAGTTTAGCGGACTGGTCGACAGATACGCAGTATTTT.

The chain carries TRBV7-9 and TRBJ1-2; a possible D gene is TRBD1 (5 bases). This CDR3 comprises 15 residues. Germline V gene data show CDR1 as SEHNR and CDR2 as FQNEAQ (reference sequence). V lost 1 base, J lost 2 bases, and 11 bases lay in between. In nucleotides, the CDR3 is TGTGCCAGCAGCTTAGGGACACGGAAAAACTATGGCTACACCTTC. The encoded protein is CASSLGTRKNYGYTF.

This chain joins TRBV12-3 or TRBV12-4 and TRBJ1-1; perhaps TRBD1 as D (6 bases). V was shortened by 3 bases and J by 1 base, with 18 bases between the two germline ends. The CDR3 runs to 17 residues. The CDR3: CASSLRVMGARNTEAFF. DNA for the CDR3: TGTGCCAGCAGTTTGAGAGTGATGGGGGCGCGGAACACTGAAGCTTTCTTT.

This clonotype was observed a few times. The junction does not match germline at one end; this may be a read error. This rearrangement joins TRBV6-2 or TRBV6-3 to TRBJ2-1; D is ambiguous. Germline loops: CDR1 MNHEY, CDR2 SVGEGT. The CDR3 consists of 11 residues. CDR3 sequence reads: CASSHSYEQFF. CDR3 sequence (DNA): TGTGCCAGCAGTCACTCGTATGAGCAGTTCTTC.